Presented here are 3 T cell receptor beta chains from one specimen sequenced in a study of shared clonotypes between healthy human individuals. In the naive CD8 group, cells lacked CD45RO and were positively selected for CCR7, so terminally differentiated effector memory CD45RA+ cells were left out. TCRdb's table, derived via immunoSEQ multiplex PCR, lists solely in-frame clones and lacks some. The sample holds about 2.1 million clones; around 95% are singletons and the top ten take approximately 1.6%. Sequencing used naive CD8+ T cells from PBMCs. The receptor set was obtained from a man between 18 and 35 years old in good health. Some clones in this sample may be carry-over from other donors' samples.

The chain carries TRBV7-8 and TRBJ2-1; the D gene is possibly TRBD1 (5 bases). Germline V gene lookup returns CDR1 SGHVS and CDR2 FQNEAQ. The CDR3 loop spans 12 amino acids. V was pared by 8 bases and J by 4 bases, with 9 bases between. CDR3 sequence reads: CASGDSYNEQFF. CDR3 sequence (DNA): TGTGCCAGCGGCGACAGTTACAATGAGCAGTTCTTC. The complete variable domain, with remaining parts taken from reference TRBV7-8 and TRBJ2-1, reads GAGVSQSPRYKVAKRGQDVALRCDPISGHVSLFWYQQALGQGPEFLTYFQNEAQLDKSGLPSDRFFAERPEGSVSTLKIQRTQQEDSAVYLCASGDSYNEQFFGPGTRLTVL.

V gene TRBV14 combines with J gene TRBJ2-5, with D unresolved. The V end lost 2 bases, the J end lost 5 bases, and 3 bases lay between the germline ends. This CDR3 contains 11 residues. Germline CDR1 and CDR2: SGHDN and FVKESK. DNA of the CDR3: TGTGCCAGCAGCCAACCCGAGACCCAGTACTTC. Encoded protein: CASSQPETQYF.

This clone was observed a few times. CDR3 DNA sequence: TGTGCCAGCAGGGGGATGAGCACTGAAGCTTTCTTT. Protein product: CASRGMSTEAFF. The genes are TRBV28 and TRBJ1-1; D uncertain. CDR3 size: 12 residues. The V end was cut by 6 bases, the J end by 4 bases, with 9 bases between. Germline CDR1 is MDHEN and CDR2 is SYDVKM.